The sequence of this TCR beta chain was determined in a study of technical replicates of blood from several donors. The count of this clone is one. The assay was immunoSEQ multiplex PCR, and TCRdb's table has in-frame clones only and misses some. Of tens of thousands of clones in the sample, approximately 96% were seen once. Sample: T cells isolated from PBMCs. This clonotype was obtained from a human donor in good health.

The CDR3 DNA follows: TGTGCCAGTAGGACAGGGTTGAACACTGAAGCTTTCTTT. This translates into CASRTGLNTEAFF. The J gene is TRBJ1-1, the V gene TRBV19; 7 bases are shared with TRBD1. Trimming at V came to 6 bases and at J to 0 bases, leaving 1 base not matched to a gene. Germline loops: CDR1 LNHDA, CDR2 SQIVND (reference sequence). The CDR3 is 13 residues long.